This is a list of T cell receptor beta chains from one sample in a study of cytomegalovirus exposure and HLA in healthy donors. Profiling relied on immunoSEQ multiplex PCR, and the TCRdb table lists in-frame clones only, not all of them. The table shows about 330,000 clones, with 87% occurring only once. Sequences were obtained from PBMCs. These receptors were obtained from a woman in her thirties in good health and CMV-seropositive. CDR3s include the opening cysteine and the closing phenylalanine or tryptophan. D genes are given only for firm matches. Part of the rows lack a size; the others show once, few, many or a class for expanded clones.

length	V	J	D	size	CDR3	DNA
16	TRBV27	TRBJ2-7	.	.	CASSLMQPAVDREQYF	TGTGCCAGCAGTCTCATGCAGCCAGCGGTGGATCGCGAGCAGTACTTC
15	TRBV9	TRBJ1-2	.	.	CASSPSSRSGGGYTF	TGTGCCAGCAGCCCTAGTAGTCGGAGCGGCGGTGGCTACACCTTC
15	TRBV4-3	TRBJ1-1	.	.	CASSRILGGGTEAFF	TGCGCCAGCAGCCGGATACTAGGCGGGGGTACTGAAGCTTTCTTT
15	TRBV7-6	TRBJ2-3	.	.	CASSLGTDLTDTQYF	TGTGCCAGCAGCTTAGGGACAGACCTCACAGATACGCAGTATTTT
15	TRBV28	TRBJ2-2	.	.	CASSSGTPPTGELFF	TGTGCCAGCAGTTCCGGGACTCCCCCCACCGGGGAGCTGTTTTTT
12	TRBV5-6	TRBJ1-2	.	.	CASSFPGYGYTF	TGTGCCAGCAGCTTCCCCGGATATGGCTACACCTTC
15	TRBV5-6	TRBJ2-5	TRBD2	.	CASNAIPSGGETQYF	TGTGCCAGCAACGCTATCCCTAGCGGGGGAGAGACCCAGTACTTC
16	TRBV18	TRBJ2-1	TRBD2	once	CASSPPSGGSYNEQFF	TGTGCCAGCTCACCACCTAGCGGGGGATCCTACAATGAGCAGTTCTTC
14	TRBV27	TRBJ2-7	.	.	CASRPPGPTYEQYF	TGTGCCAGCAGACCGCCCGGGCCAACTTACGAGCAGTACTTC
15	TRBV29-1	TRBJ2-1	TRBD2	.	CSVVGASGGDNEQFF	TGCAGCGTTGTAGGCGCTAGCGGGGGGGACAATGAGCAGTTCTTC
14	TRBV4-2	TRBJ2-3	.	.	CASSQNPGSDTQYF	TGTGCCAGCAGCCAAAACCCGGGTTCAGATACGCAGTATTTT
20	TRBV5-8	TRBJ2-5	TRBD2	.	CASSFGVSSGGWTYQETQYF	TGTGCCAGCAGCTTTGGGGTGTCTAGCGGGGGCTGGACGTACCAAGAGACCCAGTACTTC